Listed here are 22 T cell receptor beta chains from one sample, sequenced in a study of blood T cells in healthy people across ages. Combining a sample-barcoded 5' primer with a J-beta primer mix, a second PCR ran for about 6 to 11 cycles. Via MiXCR, TCRdb re-called the 5' RACE reads, giving one row per CDR3 protein. Seen here are roughly 1,800,000 distinct CDR3 sequences, around half observed once, and the top ten hold approximately 2.1%. Sequencing was done on a sample of blood. The receptors come from a woman in her 40s in good health.

This rearrangement joins TRBV4-1 to TRBJ1-4; TRBD1 aligns across 7 bases. The germline V gene encodes CDR1 MGHRA and CDR2 YSYEKL. With 4 bases clipped from V and 3 bases from J, the junction kept 8 bases outside the gene matches. There are 16 residues in the CDR3. The CDR3 DNA sequence: TGCGCCAGCAGCCGAGAGGCGACAGGGTCTAATGAAAAACTGTTTTTT. Protein: CASSREATGSNEKLFF.

V usage is TRBV9 and J usage is TRBJ1-4; no firm D call. V was pared by 3 bases and J by 8 bases, with 17 bases between. Per the germline V gene, CDR1 is SGDLS and CDR2 is YYNGEE. CDR3 size: 15 residues. As DNA, the CDR3 is TGTGCCAGCAGCGCCCACCGGGGAGTAGGGGAAAAACTGTTTTTT. As protein: CASSAHRGVGEKLFF.

The chain carries TRBV12-3 or TRBV12-4 and TRBJ2-1, with D perhaps TRBD1 (5 bases). The length of the CDR3 is 14 residues. Trimming stripped 5 bases from V and 5 bases from J, with 13 bases between. The CDR3 loop is CASSQRQMDNEQFF. CDR3 in DNA: TGTGCCAGCAGTCAAAGACAGATGGACAATGAGCAGTTCTTC.

The chain couples TRBV29-1 to TRBJ2-1, with 10 bases lining up with TRBD1. The CDR3 runs 14 residues. Losses at the gene ends were 6 bases for V and 6 bases for J; bases not matched to a gene: 8. Germline assignment: CDR1 SQVTM and CDR2 ANQGSEA. The CDR3: CSVHSRDRGNEQFF. DNA for the CDR3: TGCAGCGTCCACAGCCGGGACAGGGGCAATGAGCAGTTCTTC.

This clonotype was observed a handful of times. J is TRBJ2-7 and V is TRBV6-1, with D possibly being TRBD1 (5 bases). V was clipped by 5 bases and J by 0 bases, with 11 bases between them. CDR3 length: 14 residues. From germline, CDR1 is MNHNS and CDR2 SASEGT. CDR3 nucleotides: TGTGCCAGCAGTTCGACAGTCACCTCCTACGAGCAGTACTTC. It specifies CASSSTVTSYEQYF.

J is TRBJ2-3 and V is TRBV24-1; maybe TRBD1 (6 bases). Per germline, CDR1 KGHDR and CDR2 SFDVKD. V was trimmed by 9 bases and J by 4 bases, leaving 16 bases between them. This CDR3 is 14 amino acids long. CDR3 nucleotide sequence: TGTGCCACCCGTCAACAGGGATCCCCAGATACGCAGTATTTT. It encodes CATRQQGSPDTQYF.

This clonotype was counted between two and nine times. This chain links TRBV29-1 with TRBJ2-1, with TRBD1 matching over 8 bases. This CDR3 comprises 13 residues. Germline CDR1 reads SQVTM; CDR2 reads ANQGSEA. Trimming at V came to 5 bases and at J to 5 bases, leaving 5 bases not matched to a gene. The CDR3 coding sequence is TGCAGCGTTAGACAGGGGCGGAACAATGAGCAGTTCTTC. Translating it yields CSVRQGRNNEQFF.

The chain employs TRBV3-1 and TRBJ1-1; 7 nucleotides align to TRBD1. The CDR3 is 15 amino acids. The germline gives CDR1 LGHDT, CDR2 YNNKEL (reference sequence). The V and J ends lost 4 bases and 1 base, in that order; junction bases with no gene match: 6. CDR3: CASSPRGTANTEAFF. CDR3 sequence (DNA): TGTGCCAGCAGCCCCAGAGGGACAGCGAACACTGAAGCTTTCTTT. Combining the CDR3 with reference TRBV3-1 and TRBJ1-1 gives the whole variable domain DTAVSQTPKYLVTQMGNDKSIKCEQNLGHDTMYWYKQDSKKFLKIMFSYNNKELIINETVPNRFSPKSPDKAHLNLHINSLELGDSAVYFCASSPRGTANTEAFFGQGTRLTVV.

The rearrangement uses TRBV4-1 and TRBJ2-1, with a tentative D call TRBD2 (7 bases). Trimming took off 5 bases at V and 7 bases at J, with 30 bases between the two ends. The germline V gene has CDR1 MGHRA and CDR2 YSYEKL. The CDR3 sequence is 19 residues long. CDR3 residues: CASSAGDTGHREGNNEQFF. The CDR3 DNA reads TGCGCCAGCAGCGCGGGGGACACGGGTCACAGGGAGGGCAATAATGAGCAGTTCTTC.

CDR3 loop: CASSTTVHSSYEQYF. The CDR3 region has the DNA TGTGCCAGCAGTACGACAGTGCACAGCTCCTACGAGCAGTACTTC. The chain has TRBV6-5 and TRBJ2-7; a possible D gene is TRBD1 (5 bases). The CDR3 sequence is 15 residues long. Trimming stripped 5 bases from V and 0 bases from J, with 14 bases between. Germline loops: CDR1 MNHEY, CDR2 SVGAGI.

The chain employs TRBV28 and TRBJ1-2; 8 bases map to TRBD1. After removal of 1 base from V and 5 bases from J, the junction contained 12 bases not matched to a gene. The CDR3 totals 17 residues. The germline V gene encodes CDR1 MDHEN and CDR2 SYDVKM. DNA for the CDR3: TGTGCCAGCAGTTTATATCCCCCGGACAGGGTTCGATATGGCTACACCTTC. Translated: CASSLYPPDRVRYGYTF.

The chain couples TRBV4-2 to TRBJ1-6, with D maybe TRBD1 (6 bases). Deletions cut 4 bases from V and 9 bases from J, with 13 bases between. Germline V gene data show CDR1 as LGHNA and CDR2 as YNFKEQ. The CDR3 runs to 14 residues. The DNA of the CDR3 is TGTGCCAGCAGCCCCGCGGGGGCCAGTTCACCCCTCCACTTT. Protein product: CASSPAGASSPLHF.

This clonotype was seen only a few times. The chain recombines TRBV5-1 with TRBJ2-7, with unresolved D. The CDR3 covers 14 residues. The germline V gene encodes CDR1 SGHRS and CDR2 YFSETQ. The V end lost 2 bases, the J end lost 2 bases, and 11 bases lay between the germline ends. The chain's CDR3 is CASSFMGNAYEQYF. CDR3 nucleotides: TGCGCCAGCAGCTTTATGGGAAATGCCTACGAGCAGTACTTC.

The rearrangement uses TRBV20-1 and TRBJ2-7; TRBD1 might be the D (7 bases). Trimming took 6 bases from V and 2 from J, leaving 17 bases between them. Looked up from germline, CDR1 is DFQATT and CDR2 is SNEGSKA (reference sequence). The CDR3 consists of 14 residues. CDR3 loop: CSAGGDRPPYEQYF. In DNA form, the CDR3 reads TGCAGTGCCGGAGGGGACAGACCCCCCTACGAGCAGTACTTC.

The chain is built from TRBV25-1 and TRBJ2-3; no reliable D call. The V gene lost 2 bases and the J gene lost 5 bases, with 8 bases spanning the gap. The CDR3 totals 13 residues. Per the germline V gene, CDR1 is MGHDK and CDR2 is SYGVNS. CDR3 residues: CASSEQAQDTQYF. Written as DNA, the CDR3 is TGTGCCAGCAGTGAACAGGCCCAAGATACGCAGTATTTT.

The CDR3 nucleotides read TGTGCCAACGTCCCGAGGGGCTCGAGGGGCTACACCTTC. Translation: CANVPRGSRGYTF. This chain uses TRBV2 with TRBJ1-2; the D gene is possibly TRBD1 (5 bases). Germline-derived CDR1 and CDR2 are SNHLY and FYNNEI. Trimming removed 10 bases at V and 8 bases at J, with 20 bases between. The CDR3 has 13 residues.

V usage is TRBV15 and J usage is TRBJ1-2; possible D gene TRBD1, 6 bases. CDR3 length: 14 residues. V lost 1 base and J 4 bases, leaving 10 bases between the germline ends. CDR1 is LNHNV and CDR2 is YYDKDF in the germline V gene (reference sequence). CDR3 region: CATSRASQGYGYTF. CDR3 DNA: TGTGCCACCAGCAGAGCGTCACAGGGCTATGGCTACACCTTC.

V and J are TRBV28 and TRBJ2-7; perhaps TRBD2 as D (6 bases). The V end lost 5 bases, the J end lost 2 bases, and 19 bases lay between the germline ends. CDR1 MDHEN and CDR2 SYDVKM come from the germline V gene. The CDR3 runs to 16 residues. The CDR3 loop is CASSPPPGRGTYEQYF. The CDR3 coding sequence is TGTGCCAGCAGTCCCCCGCCGGGACGGGGGACCTACGAGCAGTACTTC.

The chain is built from TRBV6-2 or TRBV6-3 and TRBJ2-1, with D possibly called TRBD1 or TRBD2 (6 bases each). The germline V and J ends were trimmed by 4 bases and 6 bases, with 13 bases remaining between them. The CDR3 totals 14 residues. Germline V gives CDR1 MNHEY, CDR2 SVGEGT. The CDR3 DNA is TGTGCCAGCAGTTTTGGGGGGCCAGTCAATGAGCAGTTCTTC. This sequence encodes CASSFGGPVNEQFF.

The chain is built from TRBV6-5 and TRBJ1-6; a weak D match, TRBD1 (6 bases). Trimming removed 0 bases at V and 1 base at J, with 16 bases between. This CDR3 spans 19 amino acids. Germline lookup yields CDR1 MNHEY and CDR2 SVGAGI. The CDR3 DNA sequence: TGTGCCAGCAGTTACTCGACTTGGGGGGGCTCGTCCTATAATTCACCCCTCCACTTT. Translated, it gives CASSYSTWGGSSYNSPLHF.

The chain is built from TRBV5-1 and TRBJ2-3, with TRBD2 matching over 9 bases. V lost 0 bases, J lost 2 bases, and 7 bases stayed unmatched. This CDR3 has 17 residues. CDR1 and CDR2 from the germline V gene are SGHRS and YFSETQ. CDR3 amino acids: CASSLAVSGGITDTQYF. For the CDR3, the DNA is TGCGCCAGCAGCTTGGCCGTGAGCGGGGGGATCACAGATACGCAGTATTTT.

The chain carries TRBV20-1 and TRBJ2-5; 13 positions agree with TRBD2. The CDR3 loop spans 18 amino acids. V was clipped by 3 bases and J by 11 bases; unmatched bases: 21. Germline V gene lookup returns CDR1 DFQATT and CDR2 SNEGSKA (reference sequence). DNA of the CDR3: TGCAGTGCTAGTACCGGGACTAGCGGGGCGGGTGCCTACAATGAGCAGTACTTC. It encodes CSASTGTSGAGAYNEQYF.